These T cell receptor beta chains were read from a single sample in a study of shared clonotypes between healthy human individuals. Generated by immunoSEQ multiplex PCR, the TCRdb table keeps only in-frame clones and is missing some. The table lists 550,000 to 750,000 clones, about 90% of them singletons, with approximately 22% in the top ten. Input material: naive CD8+ T cells sorted from blood. Receptor source: a man aged 25 to 45 in good health. Each CDR3 is given with its conserved first and last residue. The D gene is left open where the match is weak. Size is stated for part of the rows, as once, few or many counts, or as a class when the clone is expanded.

-	-	TRBV7-9	TRBJ2-3	TGTGCCAGCAGCTTAGCGCAAGCGGGCACAGATACGCAGTATTTT	CASSLAQAGTDTQYF
-	-	TRBV9	TRBJ2-7	TGTGCCAGCAGCGAAGAACTAGCAGGGGCCGCCTACGAGCAGTACTTC	CASSEELAGAAYEQYF
-	-	TRBV27	TRBJ2-2	TGTGCCAGCAGTTTAGGGGGACTCGGGGAGCTGTTTTTT	CASSLGGLGELFF
-	-	TRBV19	TRBJ2-7	TGTGCCAGTAGTAGGGACGGTGACTACGAGCAGTACTTC	CASSRDGDYEQYF
-	TRBD2	TRBV5-4	TRBJ2-3	TGTGCCAGCAGTTCCGGGACTAGTCTACGGTATTTT	CASSSGTSLRYF
-	TRBD2	TRBV28	TRBJ2-7	TGTGCCAGCAGTCCCGGGAGGGCCGGGTACGAGCAGTACTTC	CASSPGRAGYEQYF
once	TRBD2	TRBV10-2	TRBJ2-7	TGCGCCAGCAGTGAGACTAGCGGGAGCTCCTACGAGCAGTACTTC	CASSETSGSSYEQYF
many	-	TRBV2	TRBJ2-1	TGTGCCAGCATCGGTAACAGCTATGTTGAGCAGTTCTTC	CASIGNSYVEQFF
-	TRBD1	TRBV13	TRBJ2-1	TGTGCCAGCAGCGAAATGACAGGGGGATTCGATGAGCAGTTCTTC	CASSEMTGGFDEQFF
-	-	TRBV27	TRBJ2-7	TGTGCCAGCACAACAGGGCCCCCCTACGAGCAGTACTTC	CASTTGPPYEQYF
few	-	TRBV29-1	TRBJ2-7	TGCAGCGTCCCCGCGGTCGGGGGGCGGTCGAACGAGCAGTACTTC	CSVPAVGGRSNEQYF
-	-	TRBV15	TRBJ2-5	TGTGCCACCACCCTCCGCGGCCACCAAGAGACCCAGTACTTC	CATTLRGHQETQYF
-	-	TRBV6-1	TRBJ1-5	TGTGCCAGCAGTGGGGCGGCCGCGGGCAATCAGCCCCAGCATTTT	CASSGAAAGNQPQHF
-	-	TRBV30	TRBJ2-7	TGTGCCTTGGAAGGTTGGGGCGAGCAGTACTTC	CALEGWGEQYF
-	TRBD2	TRBV29-1	TRBJ2-1	TGCAGCGAAATACTAGCGGGAGGGCCCTATGAGCAGTTCTTC	CSEILAGGPYEQFF
-	TRBD1	TRBV19	TRBJ2-5	TGTGCCAGTAGGCGGACAGGGCAAGAGACCCAGTACTTC	CASRRTGQETQYF
few	TRBD2	TRBV6-5	TRBJ2-1	TGTGCCAGCAGTTACGGAGCGGGAGCGTACAATGAGCAGTTCTTC	CASSYGAGAYNEQFF
-	-	TRBV28	TRBJ1-5	TGTGCCAGCAGTTGGGAACAGGGCAATCAGCCCCAGCATTTT	CASSWEQGNQPQHF
once	-	TRBV11-3	TRBJ2-7	TGTGCCAGCAGCTTAACAGCTTCCTACGAGCAGTACTTC	CASSLTASYEQYF
-	-	TRBV30	TRBJ2-7	TGTGCCTGGGGATCCTACGAGCAGTACTTC	CAWGSYEQYF
-	-	TRBV11-2	TRBJ2-5	TGTGCCAGCAGCTTTAGTCTGATAGGAATCGAGACCCAGTACTTC	CASSFSLIGIETQYF
-	TRBD2	TRBV29-1	TRBJ2-1	TGCAGCGCCTATCCCTCGGGGCTAGCGGTCCGAATGAATGAGCAGTTCTTC	CSAYPSGLAVRMNEQFF
-	-	TRBV11-2	TRBJ2-7	TGTGCCAGCAGCTTAGGGAGGCAGAATTGGAGGTCCGAGCAGTACTTC	CASSLGRQNWRSEQYF
-	-	TRBV6-5	TRBJ1-1	TGTGCCAGCAGTTCCTCAGCGGTGAGGGGGAACACTGAAGCTTTCTTT	CASSSSAVRGNTEAFF
-	-	TRBV5-1	TRBJ2-1	TGCGCCAGCAGCTTGGAGGGTTCGGCCTACAATGAGCAGTTCTTC	CASSLEGSAYNEQFF
-	-	TRBV7-2	TRBJ2-1	TGTGCCAGCAGCGGGTCGGGGCCCTACAATGAGCAGTTCTTC	CASSGSGPYNEQFF
-	TRBD2	TRBV5-4	TRBJ2-4	TGTGCCAGCAGCCACGGGGGACTAGCGGGCCAAAACATTCAGTACTTC	CASSHGGLAGQNIQYF
-	-	TRBV6-1	TRBJ1-5	TGTGCCAGCAGGTTGGACAGTTCGAGCAATCAGCCCCAGCATTTT	CASRLDSSSNQPQHF